This TCR beta chain was sequenced in a study of blood T cell repertoires in COVID-19. Study context: Acute-phase and convalescent COVID-19 samples originated in the United States, Italy and Spain. The cDNA or gDNA used as material had been derived from T cells, B-cell-depleted T cells, or PBMCs.

Authors' methods: Estimated nucleated cell counts came from reference gene primer amplification. Generated by immunoSEQ multiplex PCR, the TCRdb table keeps only in-frame clones and is missing some. Clone size and the V and J calls come from that table; the DNA yielded D and trimming. The data show 65,000 to 90,000 clones, around 84% seen once. Trimming took off 5 bases at V and 1 base at J, with 5 bases between the two ends. CDR1 and CDR2 from the germline V gene are MDHEN and SYDVKM. The CDR3 covers 12 residues. The clonotype comes from a woman aged 80 or over in a cohort sampled during active or convalescent COVID-19. The chain uses TRBV28 and TRBJ2-5; unclear D gene. What was sequenced was peripheral blood. CDR3 sequence: CASSPLQETQYF. CDR3 sequence (DNA): TGTGCCAGCAGTCCCCTCCAAGAGACCCAGTACTTC. The full variable domain, with the rest looked up from reference TRBV28 and TRBJ2-5, is DVKVTQSSRYLVKRTGEKVFLECVQDMDHENMFWYRQDPGLGLRLIYFSYDVKMKEKGDIPEGYSVSREKKERFSLILESASTNQTSMYLCASSPLQETQYFGPGTRLLVL.